This T cell receptor beta chain is drawn from a study of shared clonotypes between healthy human individuals. Whole-study findings and limits: Generation probability values for non-shared clonotypes were lower than those for clonotypes shared by all four donors.

Trimming left V 5 bases short and J 8 bases short, with 24 bases between. The germline CDR1 and CDR2 sequences are SGHTA and FQGNSA. This CDR3 is built from 16 residues. Sequenced by immunoSEQ multiplex PCR; TCRdb stores in-frame clones only, minus some. The sample holds over a million clones, 95% to 97% seen once. Note on this clone: Its antigen is not known.

The TCR comes from a man younger than 45 in good health. V gene TRBV7-2 combines with J gene TRBJ1-2, with D possibly matching TRBD1 (6 bases). Sequencing was carried out using naive CD4+ T cells sorted from blood. Subset noted: CD45RA+ positively selected. CDR3 DNA: TGTGCCAGCAGCCATAGCGTTGGGGGGCAAGGAGGAGGCTACACCTTC. It yields the protein CASSHSVGGQGGGYTF.